Below are 26 T cell receptor beta chains sequenced from a single sample in a study of blood T cell repertoires in COVID-19. Clones were sequenced by immunoSEQ multiplex PCR, and TCRdb holds only the in-frame ones, with some missing. Seen here are over 50,000 clones, roughly nine tenths observed once, and the top ten hold approximately 8%. The sequencing input was peripheral blood. The receptors shown here come from a woman between 55 and 75 years old with active or convalescent COVID-19.

The chain combines TRBV7-8 with TRBJ2-3; 9 nucleotides match TRBD1. Trimming cost V 7 bases and J 2 bases; bases outside gene matches: 4. The CDR3 consists of 14 residues. Germline CDR1 SGHVS, CDR2 FQNEAQ. CDR3 bases: TGTGCCAGCACCCACAGGGGGCCCACAGATACGCAGTATTTT. Its translation is CASTHRGPTDTQYF. Supplemented by reference TRBV7-8 and TRBJ2-3, the full variable domain reads GAGVSQSPRYKVAKRGQDVALRCDPISGHVSLFWYQQALGQGPEFLTYFQNEAQLDKSGLPSDRFFAERPEGSVSTLKIQRTQQEDSAVYLCASTHRGPTDTQYFGPGTRLTVL.

The J gene is TRBJ1-5, the V gene TRBV30; D may be TRBD1 (5 bases). The CDR3 loop spans 14 amino acids. Deletions cut 3 bases from V and 6 bases from J, with 15 bases between. Germline CDR1 is GTSNPN and CDR2 is SVGIG (reference sequence). The CDR3 spells CAWRPRGSGQPQHF. DNA for the CDR3: TGTGCCTGGAGACCTAGGGGTTCGGGTCAGCCCCAGCATTTT. The full variable domain, with the rest looked up from reference TRBV30 and TRBJ1-5, is SQTIHQWPATLVQPVGSPLSLECTVEGTSNPNLYWYRQAAGRGLQLLFYSVGIGQISSEVPQNLSASRPQDRQFILSSKKLLLSDSGFYLCAWRPRGSGQPQHFGDGTRLSIL.

This chain joins TRBV28 and TRBJ2-5, with a possible D match to TRBD1 (6 bases). Trimming stripped 5 bases from V and 4 bases from J, with 14 bases between. Looked up from germline, CDR1 is MDHEN and CDR2 is SYDVKM. The CDR3 runs to 14 residues. For the CDR3, the DNA is TGTGCCAGCAGTAGGGTAGGGGGATTAGAGACCCAGTACTTC. It codes for CASSRVGGLETQYF.

The V and J genes are TRBV19 and TRBJ1-2; tentatively, D is TRBD1 (6 bases). The CDR3 sequence is 13 residues long. From germline, CDR1 is LNHDA and CDR2 SQIVND (reference sequence). The V end lost 1 base, the J end lost 5 bases, and 8 bases lay between the germline ends. The CDR3 is CASSIGTGYGYTF. DNA for the CDR3: TGTGCCAGTAGTATAGGTACAGGGTATGGCTACACCTTC.

The rearrangement joins TRBV6-2 or TRBV6-3 to TRBJ2-3, with 9 bases matching TRBD2. Germline CDR1 reads MNHEY; CDR2 reads SVGEGT. The CDR3 contains 15 residues. With V trimmed by 5 bases and J by 5 bases, 8 bases remained unmatched. CDR3 sequence reads: CASSAIAGELDTQYF. The CDR3 coding sequence is TGTGCCAGCAGTGCCATAGCGGGAGAGCTAGATACGCAGTATTTT.

The sample holds one count of this clone. The rearrangement uses TRBV5-4 and TRBJ1-4, with 9 bases that match TRBD1. V dropped 4 bases and J dropped 4; count of bases not matched to a gene: 5. This CDR3 has 15 amino acids. The germline V gene encodes CDR1 SGHNT and CDR2 YYREEE (reference sequence). The CDR3 nucleotides are TGTGCCAGCAGCGATAACAGGGGGCTTAATGAAAAACTGTTTTTT. This translates into CASSDNRGLNEKLFF.

This sequence joins TRBV7-9 and TRBJ2-7; D unresolved. Per germline, CDR1 SEHNR and CDR2 FQNEAQ (reference sequence). The CDR3 is 13 amino acids. V was pared by 1 base and J by 3 bases, with 7 bases between. CDR3 in DNA: TGTGCCAGCAGCTTAGGGGCAGGCTACGAGCAGTACTTC. It encodes CASSLGAGYEQYF.

V gene TRBV2 combines with J gene TRBJ2-7; 7 bases agree with TRBD1. CDR1 and CDR2 (germline): SNHLY, FYNNEI. This CDR3 region has 14 residues. V was clipped by 4 bases and J by 2 bases; unmatched bases: 5. CDR3 region: CASSGQGRPYEQYF. The CDR3 nucleotides read TGTGCCAGCAGTGGACAGGGCCGTCCCTACGAGCAGTACTTC.

V and J are TRBV11-2 and TRBJ2-1, with 10 positions matching TRBD2. CDR3 length equals 16 residues. Germline values: CDR1 SGHAT, CDR2 FQNNGV. Losses at the gene ends were 5 bases for V and 7 bases for J; bases not matched to a gene: 11. This CDR3 is CASSPDLAGVRNEQFF. The CDR3 bases are TGTGCCAGCAGCCCGGACCTAGCGGGAGTAAGGAATGAGCAGTTCTTC.

The genes are TRBV24-1 and TRBJ2-7; 7 bases fit TRBD2. J gave up 2 bases and V 5 bases, and 5 bases lay outside the gene matches. The CDR3 extends over 14 amino acids. CDR1 and CDR2 (germline): KGHDR, SFDVKD. CDR3 loop: CATSAGAGPYEQYF. In nucleotides, the CDR3 is TGTGCCACCAGTGCTGGAGCGGGACCCTACGAGCAGTACTTC.

V and J are TRBV6-1 and TRBJ1-1; TRBD1 aligns across 8 bases. The CDR3 runs to 15 residues. J gave up 4 bases and V 3 bases, and 7 bases lay outside the gene matches. In germline, CDR1 is MNHNS, CDR2 SASEGT. The CDR3: CASSDSGQGGTEAFF. CDR3 DNA: TGTGCCAGCAGTGACAGCGGACAGGGCGGCACTGAAGCTTTCTTT.

This chain uses TRBV3-1 (or the pseudogene TRBV3-2) with TRBJ1-1, with TRBD1 as a possible D gene (5 bases). The CDR3 length is 12 residues. Germline V lookup: CDR1 LGHDT, CDR2 YNNKEL (reference sequence). The V end lost 1 base, the J end lost 14 bases, and 14 bases lay between the germline ends. The CDR3 region has the DNA TGTGCCAGCAGCCAAGGTTGGGACTGGATCTTCTTT. Translating gives CASSQGWDWIFF.

The chain carries TRBV16 and TRBJ2-3; 11 bases are a match to TRBD2. This CDR3 is 16 amino acids long. The germline gives CDR1 KGHSY, CDR2 FQNENV. V shed 0 bases, J shed 3 bases, and the junction held 2 bases outside the gene matches. Here the CDR3 DNA reads TGTGCCAGCAGCCAATCGATAGCGGGAGGGACAGATACGCAGTATTTT. Protein product: CASSQSIAGGTDTQYF.

The CDR3 spells CASSYSDKSEQYF. DNA for the CDR3: TGTGCCAGCAGTTACTCGGACAAGTCCGAGCAGTACTTC. The gene calls are TRBV6-6 and TRBJ2-7; a weak D match, TRBD1 (5 bases). Germline lookup yields CDR1 MNHNY and CDR2 SVGAGI (reference sequence). V lost 0 bases and J 6 bases, leaving 9 bases between the germline ends. The CDR3 is 13 residues long.

CDR3 amino acids: CAWSVIGTTGNTIYF. CDR3 coding DNA: TGTGCCTGGAGTGTAATCGGGACAACTGGAAACACCATATATTTT. The chain recombines TRBV30 with TRBJ1-3; tentative D call: TRBD1 (6 bases). From germline, CDR1 is GTSNPN and CDR2 SVGIG (reference sequence). Trimming left V 0 bases short and J 2 bases short, with 11 bases between. The length of the CDR3 is 15 residues.

The CDR3 nucleotides are TGTGCCAGCAGCCCCGAGACAGGGGGAGGCACTGAAGCTTTCTTT. It yields the protein CASSPETGGGTEAFF. This chain joins TRBV3-1 (or the pseudogene TRBV3-2) and TRBJ1-1, with 9 bases matching TRBD1. The ends lost 4 bases at V and 4 bases at J; junction bases unmatched: 7. Germline V CDR1 and CDR2: LGHDT, YNNKEL (reference sequence). The CDR3 runs to 15 residues.

In this sample, this clone turned up a few times. V gene TRBV2 combines with J gene TRBJ1-5; no reliable D call. Trimming removed 5 bases from V and 5 bases from J, with 7 bases in between. This CDR3 spans 12 amino acids. Germline CDR1 reads SNHLY; CDR2 reads FYNNEI. CDR3 sequence reads: CASSFQDQPQHF. The CDR3 DNA follows: TGTGCCAGCAGTTTCCAGGATCAGCCCCAGCATTTT.

The chain joins TRBV15 to TRBJ1-5; no firm D call. V lost 5 bases to trimming and J lost 5 bases, with 7 bases between them. Germline loops: CDR1 LNHNV, CDR2 YYDKDF (reference sequence). The CDR3 contains 12 residues. The CDR3 region has the DNA TGTGCCACCAGCCCCGGGTATCAGCCCCAGCATTTT. Its protein product is CATSPGYQPQHF. Full variable domain (missing parts from reference TRBV15 and TRBJ1-5): DAMVIQNPRYQVTQFGKPVTLSCSQTLNHNVMYWYQQKSSQAPKLLFHYYDKDFNNEADTPDNFQSRRPNTSFCFLDIRSPGLGDTAMYLCATSPGYQPQHFGDGTRLSIL.

The DNA for the CDR3 is TGCGCCAGAAAAGGGGACAGCCGTTGCTCTGGGGCCAACGTCCTGACTTTC. This sequence encodes CARKGDSRCSGANVLTF. The chain has TRBV10-1 and TRBJ2-6; the match to TRBD1 covers 7 bases. Germline CDR1 WNHNN, CDR2 SYGVQD (reference sequence). The CDR3 loop spans 17 amino acids. V lost 9 bases, J lost 0 bases, and 11 bases stayed unmatched.

The chain employs TRBV4-1 and TRBJ1-4, with TRBD1 as a possible D gene (6 bases). V shed 0 bases and J shed 6 bases, with 11 bases lying between them. This CDR3 is 15 amino acids long. Germline lookup yields CDR1 MGHRA and CDR2 YSYEKL. CDR3 in DNA: TGCGCCAGCAGCCAAGATCAACAGGGTGATGAAAAACTGTTTTTT. Translated: CASSQDQQGDEKLFF.

The genes are TRBV28 and TRBJ2-2; the D gene is possibly TRBD1 (6 bases). The length of the CDR3 is 15 residues. V gave up 5 bases and J gave up 4 bases, with 14 bases separating them. Germline V lookup: CDR1 MDHEN, CDR2 SYDVKM. CDR3 DNA: TGTGCCAGCAGTGGGGCTAGCAGGGGCACCGGGGAGCTGTTTTTT. Translated: CASSGASRGTGELFF.

The CDR3 DNA follows: TGTGCCAGCAGCCTCATGGTGGGGCCGAACACCGGGGAGCTGTTTTTT. Its protein product is CASSLMVGPNTGELFF. The chain is built from TRBV7-6 and TRBJ2-2, with D possibly being TRBD1 (5 bases). Trimming stripped 5 bases from V and 0 bases from J, with 13 bases between. The CDR3 has 16 amino acids. The V gene's germline CDR1 is SGHVS and CDR2 FNYEAQ.

This chain joins TRBV9 and TRBJ2-2; 7 bases map to TRBD1. The V gene's germline CDR1 is SGDLS and CDR2 YYNGEE. With V trimmed by 3 bases and J by 2 bases, 4 bases remained unmatched. This CDR3 spans 15 amino acids. The CDR3 region has the DNA TGTGCCAGCAGCGCGGGGACAGATAACACCGGGGAGCTGTTTTTT. Translation gives CASSAGTDNTGELFF. The variable domain in full, with the rest retrieved from reference TRBV9 and TRBJ2-2, is DSGVTQTPKHLITATGQRVTLRCSPRSGDLSVYWYQQSLDQGLQFLIQYYNGEERAKGNILERFSAQQFPDLHSELNLSSLELGDSALYFCASSAGTDNTGELFFGEGSRLTVL.

The chain carries TRBV2 and TRBJ2-3; 10 nucleotides agree with TRBD1. V lost 5 bases to trimming and J lost 1 base; unmatched junction nucleotides: 3. The CDR3 covers 15 residues. Germline CDR1 SNHLY, CDR2 FYNNEI. The CDR3 DNA follows: TGTGCCAGCAGTACCGGGACAGGGGGCACAGATACGCAGTATTTT. Protein: CASSTGTGGTDTQYF.

This clone has just one count. This sequence joins TRBV7-2 and TRBJ1-2; a weak D match, TRBD1 (5 bases). CDR1 and CDR2 (germline): SGHTA, FQGNSA. Trimming left V 1 base short and J 1 base short, with 10 bases between. CDR3 length equals 15 residues. CDR3 DNA: TGTGCCAGCAGCTTAGGCCAGGGCCTTAACTATGGCTACACCTTC. Its protein product is CASSLGQGLNYGYTF.

This chain joins TRBV14 and TRBJ2-3; D is perhaps TRBD2 (5 bases). CDR1 and CDR2 (germline): SGHDN, FVKESK. The CDR3 length is 15 residues. V shed 1 base and J shed 9 bases, with 17 bases lying between them. The CDR3 sequence: CASSQVRGSAGTQYF. CDR3 DNA: TGTGCCAGCAGCCAAGTTCGCGGTAGCGCAGGCACGCAGTATTTT.